This T cell receptor beta chain was sequenced during a study of control samples from healthy donors and cancer patients. CDR3 length: 15 amino acids. V lost 4 bases and J lost 3, with 16 bases in between. Germline lookup yields CDR1 SGHTA and CDR2 FQGNSA. Assay used: immunoSEQ multiplex PCR; TCRdb lists only in-frame clones, some missing. The table has about 140,000 clones, approximately 94% seen once. The receptor's source is a man aged 40-50 years in good health. The chain employs TRBV7-2 and TRBJ2-7; tentatively, D is TRBD1 or TRBD2 (6 bases each). Material for sequencing was blood. CDR3 sequence: CASSSLVGGNYEQYF. CDR3 DNA: TGTGCCAGCAGCTCCCTGGTAGGGGGGAACTACGAGCAGTACTTC.